The T cell receptor (beta chain) under discussion was sequenced for a study of T cells in Graves' hyperthyroidism and ophthalmopathy. The study's findings and limits: In the analysis, a 13 V-J model separated ophthalmopathy from stable hyperthyroidism. Model-based prediction identified ophthalmopathy a median about 6.8 months prior to its onset.

As regards this clonotype: Its antigen is not identified.

Patients showing uncontrolled infection, other autoimmune disease, pregnancy or lactation were ineligible. Clinical symptoms, serum thyroxine, TRAb, thyroid ultrasound and orbital computed tomography informed diagnoses. From RNA transcripts, TCR beta CDR3 regions were amplified. In the first-round RT-PCR of the TCR CDR3, the HTBI primer set was used. One entry per CDR3 protein results from TCRdb running MiXCR on the multiplex PCR reads. The repertoire holds around 620,000 distinct CDR3 sequences, under 60% seen once, with around 20% in the top ten. The clonotype originates from an adult woman with Graves' disease, either hyperthyroidism or ophthalmopathy (not recorded which). The sequenced sample consisted of peripheral blood or thyroid tissue (not recorded which).

The chain's CDR3 is CSARDLRNTEAFF. Written as DNA, the CDR3 is TGCAGTGCTAGAGATCTTAGGAACACTGAAGCTTTCTTT. V is TRBV20-1 and J is TRBJ1-1; D uncertain. The V end lost 0 bases, the J end lost 1 base, and 6 bases lay between the germline ends. Germline V CDR1 and CDR2: DFQATT, SNEGSKA (reference sequence). CDR3 size: 13 residues.